The 14 T cell receptor beta chains reported below all come from one sample, sequenced in a study of T cells in Graves' hyperthyroidism and ophthalmopathy. There were TCR beta CDR3 regions amplified from RNA transcripts. The TCR CDR3 was amplified in a first-round RT-PCR using the HTBI primer set. TCRdb ran MiXCR on the multiplex PCR reads and lists one entry per CDR3 protein. The table includes about 560,000 distinct CDR3 sequences, approximately 15% detected once. Sequenced: blood. Every receptor here comes from a woman younger than 35 with Graves' hyperthyroidism.

This clonotype was detected a few times. This chain connects TRBV5-8 to TRBJ1-1, with no clear D. The V gene's germline CDR1 is SGHTS and CDR2 YDEGEE. The CDR3 extends over 14 amino acids. V lost 4 bases and J 3 bases, leaving 13 bases between the germline ends. The CDR3 coding sequence is TGTGCCAGCAGCGCCACCCCGGCGGACACTGAAGCTTTCTTT. Translated: CASSATPADTEAFF.

The chain combines TRBV6-6 with TRBJ1-2; D unresolved. The CDR3 contains 13 residues. V was pared by 0 bases and J by 4 bases, with 6 bases between. Germline CDR1 MNHNY, CDR2 SVGAGI (reference sequence). CDR3 in DNA: TGTGCCAGCAGTTACTCGGGCCCCTATGGCTACACCTTC. Protein sequence: CASSYSGPYGYTF.

The rearrangement uses TRBV3-1 and TRBJ2-7, with 7 bases aligning to TRBD1. CDR3 length: 14 residues. Germline V gives CDR1 LGHDT, CDR2 YNNKEL (reference sequence). The V segment lost 4 bases and the J segment 5 bases; nucleotides outside the gene matches: 8. CDR3 coding DNA: TGTGCCAGCAGCCGCCAGACAGGGTCCGACGAGCAGTACTTC. Protein sequence: CASSRQTGSDEQYF.

Ten or more counts support this clonotype. The V call is TRBV28, the J call TRBJ2-1, with TRBD2 matching 9 bases. With V trimmed by 4 bases and J by 9 bases, 7 bases remained unmatched. The V gene's germline CDR1 is MDHEN and CDR2 SYDVKM. The CDR3 sequence is 14 residues long. Written as DNA, the CDR3 is TGTGCCAGCAGTTCCCATAGCGGGAGCACTGAGCAGTTCTTC. It codes for CASSSHSGSTEQFF.

This clonotype occurred many times. J is TRBJ2-7 and V is TRBV5-1; possible D gene TRBD2, 6 bases. With 4 bases removed from V and 2 bases from J, the gap between germline ends came to 16 bases. The CDR3 loop spans 15 amino acids. Germline lookup yields CDR1 SGHRS and CDR2 YFSETQ. The CDR3 is CASSRELAGPYEQYF. The CDR3 coding sequence is TGCGCCAGCAGCCGAGAATTGGCGGGACCCTACGAGCAGTACTTC.

The table lists this clonotype with many counts. The chain employs TRBV6-6 and TRBJ1-1, with unresolved D. Trimming took off 0 bases at V and 3 bases at J, with 8 bases between the two ends. Germline lookup yields CDR1 MNHNY and CDR2 SVGAGI (reference sequence). The CDR3 totals 14 residues. CDR3 sequence: CASSYSSGYTEAFF. The CDR3 region has the DNA TGTGCCAGCAGTTACTCTTCAGGCTACACTGAAGCTTTCTTT.

There are a few counts of this clonotype. V gene TRBV20-1 combines with J gene TRBJ1-2, with a weak D call TRBD1 (6 bases). Trimming left V 3 bases short and J 2 bases short, with 10 bases between. This CDR3 region has 13 residues. Germline V gene sequence: CDR1 DFQATT, CDR2 SNEGSKA (reference sequence). The CDR3 spells CSASEGGNYGYTF. The CDR3 DNA reads TGCAGTGCTAGTGAGGGGGGAAACTATGGCTACACCTTC.

This clonotype was picked up many times. The rearrangement joins TRBV12-5 to TRBJ2-3; D gene uncertain. CDR3 length: 14 residues. The ends were cut back, 0 bases at V and 1 base at J, with 5 bases in the middle. Germline V gene sequence: CDR1 LGHNT, CDR2 FRNRAP. The CDR3 sequence: CASGLVTRTDTQYF. DNA of the CDR3: TGTGCTAGTGGTTTGGTTACCCGCACAGATACGCAGTATTTT.

The chain employs TRBV4-3 and TRBJ1-5; no clear D. Looked up from germline, CDR1 is LGHNA and CDR2 is YSLEER. Trimming took off 0 bases at V and 0 bases at J, with 6 bases between the two ends. The CDR3 runs to 15 residues. CDR3 sequence reads: CASSQDLDSNQPQHF. The CDR3 bases are TGCGCCAGCAGCCAAGATCTAGATAGCAATCAGCCCCAGCATTTT.

This clonotype was counted at least ten times. J is TRBJ1-1 and V is TRBV28; 7 bases line up with TRBD1. Germline lookup yields CDR1 MDHEN and CDR2 SYDVKM. With 5 bases clipped from V and 4 bases from J, the junction kept 10 bases outside the gene matches. This CDR3 contains 15 residues. CDR3 in DNA: TGTGCCAGCAGTCCAACCCAGGGGGGTCCCACTGAAGCTTTCTTT. Its protein product is CASSPTQGGPTEAFF.

This clonotype came up a few times. J is TRBJ1-2 and V is TRBV2; D is possibly TRBD1 (6 bases). Germline V lookup: CDR1 SNHLY, CDR2 FYNNEI. V lost 3 bases to trimming and J lost 1 base, with 15 bases between them. This CDR3 region has 16 residues. This chain's CDR3 is CASSERGVRVNYGYTF. The CDR3 DNA sequence: TGTGCCAGCAGTGAGAGGGGGGTTAGGGTTAACTATGGCTACACCTTC.

This clonotype was found many times. This rearrangement joins TRBV12-3 or TRBV12-4 to TRBJ2-2; maybe TRBD2 (6 bases). This CDR3 has 14 residues. The ends were cut back, 8 bases at V and 7 bases at J, with 17 bases in the middle. The CDR3 loop is CASYPLRRGGELFF. The CDR3 DNA reads TGTGCCAGCTATCCTTTGCGGAGGGGCGGGGAGCTGTTTTTT.

This clonotype was seen ten or more times. The gene calls are TRBV7-8 and TRBJ2-5; D not resolved. This CDR3 contains 15 residues. Looked up from germline, CDR1 is SGHVS and CDR2 is FQNEAQ. Trimming pared 5 bases from V and 1 base from J, leaving 14 bases between. The CDR3 DNA follows: TGTGCCAGCAGCACCCTGCTGGGCTTCCAAGAGACCCAGTACTTC. Protein product: CASSTLLGFQETQYF. Looking up the rest from reference TRBV7-8 and TRBJ2-5 gives the full variable domain: GAGVSQSPRYKVAKRGQDVALRCDPISGHVSLFWYQQALGQGPEFLTYFQNEAQLDKSGLPSDRFFAERPEGSVSTLKIQRTQQEDSAVYLCASSTLLGFQETQYFGPGTRLLVL.

This clonotype was detected ten times or more. The chain joins TRBV20-1 to TRBJ2-7, with TRBD2 matching 13 bases. Losses at the gene ends were 6 bases for V and 5 bases for J; bases not matched to a gene: 13. Per the germline V gene, CDR1 is DFQATT and CDR2 is SNEGSKA (reference sequence). CDR3 length: 16 residues. CDR3 bases: TGCAGTGCGAGACGGACTAGCGGGAGTGCTTTTAACGAGCAGTACTTC. Its protein product is CSARRTSGSAFNEQYF.